This entry concerns a single T cell receptor (beta chain). Those enrolled in Seattle joined during active infection and were followed longitudinally afterward. CDR1 and CDR2 from the germline V gene are KGHDR and SFDVKD. Trimming took 1 base from V and 4 from J, leaving 3 bases between them. The CDR3 extends over 12 amino acids. This entry belongs to a study of blood T cell repertoires in COVID-19. Sequenced by immunoSEQ multiplex PCR; TCRdb stores in-frame clones only, minus some. The sample shows about 210,000 clones, around four fifths of them seen only once. Sequenced input: peripheral blood. The V and J genes are TRBV24-1 and TRBJ1-2; D is undetermined. The clonotype was recovered from a woman aged 80 or older with COVID-19, enrolled during active disease. The DNA of the CDR3 is TGTGCCACCAGTGATTTCGGCTATGGCTACACCTTC. The encoded protein is CATSDFGYGYTF.